Following are 27 T cell receptor beta chains from one sample sequenced in a study of glioma-infiltrating T cells. The iRepertoire nested amplicon-rescue multiplex PCR amplified TCR alpha and beta CDR3s from RNA. MiXCR, applied by TCRdb to the multiplex PCR reads, yields one record per CDR3 protein. This sample has roughly 120,000 distinct CDR3 sequences, with approximately 25% found just once. Input material: glioma tissue, nonneoplastic brain tissue, or PBMCs (not recorded which). The receptors here all came from a human donor with low-grade glioma or glioblastoma, undergoing nonglioma brain surgery, or in good health (not recorded which).

Many counts were recorded for this clonotype. DNA for the CDR3: TGTGCCAGCAGTTTAGGCAGGGCGGGATACGAGCAGTACTTC. Translation: CASSLGRAGYEQYF. The chain carries TRBV27 and TRBJ2-7; possible D gene TRBD2, 6 bases. The CDR3 has 14 amino acids. Germline V gene data show CDR1 as MNHEY and CDR2 as SMNVEV (reference sequence). V lost 2 bases, J lost 4 bases, and 12 bases lay in between.

This clonotype was observed a few times. The V gene is TRBV5-6, the J gene TRBJ2-7; D gene uncertain. V was trimmed by 3 bases and J by 1 base, leaving 11 bases between them. Germline CDR1 is SGHDT and CDR2 is YYEEEE. CDR3 length equals 14 residues. The CDR3 sequence is CASSSPTRSYEQYF. The CDR3 DNA sequence: TGTGCCAGCAGCTCACCTACTCGATCCTACGAGCAGTACTTC.

Many counts were recorded for this clonotype. V gene TRBV7-6 combines with J gene TRBJ2-7; TRBD1 matches at 9 bases. The CDR3 has 14 residues. The V segment lost 5 bases and the J segment 3 bases; nucleotides outside the gene matches: 5. Germline V gene data show CDR1 as SGHVS and CDR2 as FNYEAQ. This chain's CDR3 is CASSTGTGNYEQYF. Here the CDR3 DNA reads TGTGCCAGCAGCACCGGGACAGGGAACTACGAGCAGTACTTC.

A few counts support this clonotype. The chain is built from TRBV7-9 and TRBJ1-1, with TRBD1 as a possible D gene (6 bases). CDR1 is SEHNR and CDR2 is FQNEAQ in the germline V gene (reference sequence). The CDR3 is 15 residues long. Trimming stripped 0 bases from V and 4 bases from J, with 12 bases between. The CDR3 sequence: CASSLALGAGTEAFF. CDR3 in DNA: TGTGCCAGCAGCTTAGCCCTGGGGGCCGGCACTGAAGCTTTCTTT.

This clonotype was seen at least ten times. The genes are TRBV20-1 and TRBJ2-3; D gene uncertain. Germline V lookup: CDR1 DFQATT, CDR2 SNEGSKA (reference sequence). The V gene lost 0 bases and the J gene lost 2 bases, with 6 bases spanning the gap. The CDR3 contains 13 residues. CDR3 amino acids: CSARDPLTDTQYF. The CDR3 DNA follows: TGCAGTGCTAGAGATCCCCTCACAGATACGCAGTATTTT.

This clonotype was counted ten times or more. The rearrangement uses TRBV4-1 and TRBJ1-5; weak D call: TRBD1 (5 bases). Per the germline V gene, CDR1 is MGHRA and CDR2 is YSYEKL. Trimming took 0 bases from V and 7 from J, leaving 13 bases between them. CDR3 length: 15 amino acids. The CDR3 loop is CASSQEGQRGQPQHF. CDR3 nucleotides: TGCGCCAGCAGCCAAGAGGGGCAGCGAGGACAGCCCCAGCATTTT.

Regarding this clonotype: A read error may explain this, as a much larger clone is one base away. The V call is TRBV19, the J call TRBJ1-2; perhaps TRBD1 as D (5 bases). The germline gives CDR1 LNHDA, CDR2 SQIVND (reference sequence). The CDR3 contains 14 residues. Between the trimmed V and J ends, which lost 6 bases and 3 bases, there was a span of 14 bases. The CDR3 bases are TGTGCCAGTAGACGACGGGGGAAGTACTATGGCTACACCTTC. Its protein is CASRRRGKYYGYTF.

This clonotype was seen at least ten times. The chain combines TRBV6-1 with TRBJ1-1; D gene ambiguous. Per germline, CDR1 MNHNS and CDR2 SASEGT. The CDR3 is made up of 13 amino acids. Between the trimmed V and J ends, which lost 6 bases and 1 base, there was a span of 9 bases. CDR3 region: CASRPLGNTEAFF. As DNA, the CDR3 is TGTGCCAGCAGGCCTCTCGGGAACACTGAAGCTTTCTTT.

The table lists this clonotype with many counts. The chain recombines TRBV4-3 with TRBJ2-7; D remains ambiguous. Germline V gene data show CDR1 as LGHNA and CDR2 as YSLEER. The CDR3 contains 15 residues. The ends were cut back, 2 bases at V and 7 bases at J, with 18 bases in the middle. CDR3 sequence (DNA): TGCGCCAGCAGCCAATTTCATGGCTCCCGACGGGAGCAGTACTTC. Amino acids: CASSQFHGSRREQYF.

The CDR3 loop is CASSPSVGTEFNEKLFF. The CDR3 DNA is TGTGCCAGTAGTCCCTCCGTGGGGACGGAGTTTAATGAAAAACTGTTTTTT. This sequence joins TRBV19 and TRBJ1-4; D is possibly TRBD1 (5 bases). The V gene's germline CDR1 is LNHDA and CDR2 SQIVND (reference sequence). With 5 bases removed from V and 4 bases from J, the gap between germline ends came to 20 bases. The CDR3 covers 17 residues.

This chain connects TRBV12-3 or TRBV12-4 to TRBJ2-5; 7 bases are shared with TRBD1. The CDR3 totals 14 residues. Trimming at V came to 9 bases and at J to 5 bases, leaving 12 bases not matched to a gene. CDR3: CASGIRGLGETQYF. The CDR3 region has the DNA TGTGCCAGTGGCATCAGGGGGTTGGGGGAGACCCAGTACTTC.

This clonotype was counted ten times or more. The chain combines TRBV6-1 with TRBJ2-7, with 10 bases aligning to TRBD1. The CDR3 is 12 amino acids. Germline V CDR1 and CDR2: MNHNS, SASEGT. This CDR3 reads CASGTGVYEQYF. CDR3 in DNA: TGTGCGTCCGGGACAGGGGTCTACGAGCAGTACTTC.

This clonotype was observed at least ten times. The J gene is TRBJ2-5, the V gene TRBV4-2; 9 bases fit TRBD2. Germline loops: CDR1 LGHNA, CDR2 YNFKEQ. The CDR3 is 17 amino acids. V trimming: 4 bases; J trimming: 4 bases; junction bases outside the gene matches: 13. The CDR3 loop reads CASSLAVGLARGETQYF. The CDR3 region has the DNA TGTGCCAGCAGCCTCGCCGTTGGACTAGCGCGGGGAGAGACCCAGTACTTC.

This clonotype was seen at least ten times. The J gene is TRBJ1-1, the V gene TRBV29-1, with D uncertain. Trimming stripped 2 bases from V and 2 bases from J, with 6 bases between. CDR3 size: 12 residues. CDR1 SQVTM and CDR2 ANQGSEA come from the germline V gene. The CDR3 loop is CSVETPNTEAFF. CDR3 bases: TGCAGCGTTGAAACCCCCAACACTGAAGCTTTCTTT.

This clonotype has a count of ten or more. This chain joins TRBV27 and TRBJ1-2; no reliable D call. This CDR3 comprises 13 residues. The V gene's germline CDR1 is MNHEY and CDR2 SMNVEV (reference sequence). V lost 5 bases to trimming and J lost 7 bases, with 14 bases between them. CDR3 nucleotide sequence: TGTGCCAGCAGTCCGGGATCATCGGGTGGCTACACCTTC. This translates into CASSPGSSGGYTF.

Worth noting for this clonotype: One end of the junction varies from germline; a read error may be responsible. This chain joins TRBV11-1 and TRBJ2-7, with no clear D. This CDR3 is built from 13 residues. The germline CDR1 and CDR2 sequences are SGHAT and FQDESV (reference sequence). CDR3 nucleotides: TGTGCCAACAGCTTAGACTTCTCCTACGAGCAGTACTTC. It codes for CANSLDFSYEQYF.

As regards this clonotype: A much larger clone lies one base from this, so it may be a read error. This chain uses TRBV4-3 with TRBJ1-2; D not certain. CDR3 length: 14 residues. In germline, CDR1 is LGHNA, CDR2 YSLEER. This CDR3 reads CTSSLWVANYGYTF. In nucleotides, the CDR3 is TGCACCAGCAGCCTATGGGTCGCTAACTATGGCTACACCTTC.

This clonotype was observed a handful of times. The rearrangement joins TRBV24-1 to TRBJ2-5, with D unclear. The CDR3 loop spans 12 amino acids. Germline V gene lookup returns CDR1 KGHDR and CDR2 SFDVKD. V lost 5 bases to trimming and J lost 5 bases, with 8 bases between them. For the CDR3, the DNA is TGTGCCACCAGTGGTACTGAGGAGACCCAGTACTTC. Its translation is CATSGTEETQYF.

This clonotype showed up many times. V and J are TRBV20-1 and TRBJ1-5, with D perhaps matching TRBD1 (6 bases). Germline CDR1 DFQATT, CDR2 SNEGSKA (reference sequence). CDR3 length equals 14 residues. V lost 8 bases to trimming and J lost 0 bases, with 14 bases between them. CDR3 DNA sequence: TGCAGTTGGCAGGGGAGCTCTAGCAATCAGCCCCAGCATTTT. Its protein product is CSWQGSSSNQPQHF.

This clonotype came up many times. V gene TRBV6-1 combines with J gene TRBJ2-7, with TRBD1 identical over 7 bases. With 6 bases clipped from V and 2 bases from J, the junction kept 4 bases outside the gene matches. The CDR3 runs 13 residues. Germline CDR1 MNHNS, CDR2 SASEGT. CDR3 in amino acids: CASRPTGPYEQYF. CDR3 DNA sequence: TGTGCCAGCAGACCGACAGGGCCCTACGAGCAGTACTTC.

This clonotype showed up many times. V is TRBV20-1 and J is TRBJ2-7; 8 bases are a match to TRBD2. The CDR3 is made up of 12 amino acids. Germline V gives CDR1 DFQATT, CDR2 SNEGSKA (reference sequence). The V and J ends lost 5 bases and 6 bases, in that order; junction bases with no gene match: 6. CDR3: CSAWTSWSEQYF. The CDR3 DNA is TGCAGTGCTTGGACTAGCTGGAGCGAGCAGTACTTC.

There are many counts of this clonotype. The J gene is TRBJ2-3, the V gene TRBV3-1, with no clear D. Trimming pared 4 bases from V and 1 base from J, leaving 6 bases between. Germline assignment: CDR1 LGHDT and CDR2 YNNKEL (reference sequence). There are 13 residues in the CDR3. The CDR3 protein is CASSLGGTDTQYF. The CDR3 nucleotides read TGTGCCAGCAGCCTCGGCGGCACAGATACGCAGTATTTT.

This clonotype showed up many times. This chain uses TRBV6-2 or TRBV6-3 with TRBJ2-7; D is undetermined. V was clipped by 2 bases and J by 3 bases, with 8 bases between them. Germline CDR1 is MNHEY and CDR2 is SVGEGT. The CDR3 runs to 13 residues. In DNA, the CDR3 is TGTGCCAGCAGTTACCCACAGCGCTACGAGCAGTACTTC. Its protein is CASSYPQRYEQYF.

The chain carries TRBV11-2 and TRBJ2-1, with TRBD1 matching 11 bases. The CDR3 length is 17 residues. The V and J ends lost 1 base and 4 bases, in that order; junction bases with no gene match: 6. The germline CDR1 and CDR2 sequences are SGHAT and FQNNGV. The CDR3 nucleotides are TGTGCCAGCAGCTTAGCAGACGGGACAGGGGGTTACAATGAGCAGTTCTTC. Protein product: CASSLADGTGGYNEQFF.

As regards this clonotype: A much larger clone differs by one base, so this may be a read error. The chain recombines TRBV7-6 with TRBJ1-6, with D maybe TRBD1 (5 bases). Germline CDR1 is SGHVS and CDR2 is FNYEAQ. The CDR3 runs 16 residues. The V end lost 5 bases, the J end lost 8 bases, and 19 bases lay between the germline ends. The CDR3 region has the DNA TGTGCCAGCAGCACCTGGACCTCACTGACAGATTCACCCCTCCACTTT. Translated: CASSTWTSLTDSPLHF.

With respect to this clonotype: This may stem from a read error, because a much larger clone lies one nucleotide away. V and J are TRBV6-1 and TRBJ2-3, with D unresolved. CDR3 size: 13 residues. In germline, CDR1 is MNHNS, CDR2 SASEGT. CDR3 DNA sequence: TGTGCCAGCCCCCTCCCGGGCGCAGATACGCAGTGTTTT. It is translated as CASPLPGADTQCF.

This clonotype was counted many times. A much larger clone differs by one base, so this may be a read error. J is TRBJ2-5 and V is TRBV7-2, with D uncertain. CDR1 SGHTA and CDR2 FQGNSA come from the germline V gene. The CDR3 totals 13 residues. This CDR3 reads CASRLGKQETQYF. CDR3 bases: TGTGCCAGCCGCTTAGGGAAACAAGAGACCCAGTACTTC.